This T cell receptor (beta chain) came from a study of CD8 T cells in ankylosing spondylitis. Study observations and caveats: As reported, disease-linked clones showed significant enrichment in matched ankylosing spondylitis synovial fluid.

TCRdb re-derived calls from the 5' RACE reads in MiXCR, one entry per CDR3 protein. The table includes around 280,000 distinct CDR3 sequences, approximately 20% detected once. Details on this clonotype: The antigen remains unidentified. At one end, the junction sequence differs from germline, possibly due to a read error.

CDR1 is LGHDT, CDR2 YNNKEL, per germline (reference sequence). This CDR3 comprises 16 residues. V usage is TRBV3-1 and J usage is TRBJ2-3; TRBD2 matches 9 bases. The sequenced sample was blood, either unsorted or a sorted T cell fraction (not recorded which). The source is a male donor with ankylosing spondylitis or in good health (not recorded which). The CDR3 region is CASNQGGRAPRDTQYF. Here the CDR3 DNA reads TGTGCCAGCAACCAAGGCGGGAGGGCACCTCGGGATACGCAGTATTTT.